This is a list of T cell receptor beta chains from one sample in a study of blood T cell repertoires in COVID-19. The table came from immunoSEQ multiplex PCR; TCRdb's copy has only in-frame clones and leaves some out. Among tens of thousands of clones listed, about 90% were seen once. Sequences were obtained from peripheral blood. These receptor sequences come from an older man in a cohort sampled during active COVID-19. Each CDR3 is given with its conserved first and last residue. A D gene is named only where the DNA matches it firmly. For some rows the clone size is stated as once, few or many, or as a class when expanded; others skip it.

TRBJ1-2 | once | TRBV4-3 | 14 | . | TGCGCCAGCAGCCAAGAAAGAGCTAACTATGGCTACACCTTC | CASSQERANYGYTF
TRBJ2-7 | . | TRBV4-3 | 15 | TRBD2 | TGCGCCAGCAGCCAAGGACGGGGGGGCGGCGACGAGCAGTGCTTC | CASSQGRGGGDEQCF
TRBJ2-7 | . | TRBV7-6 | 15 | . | TGTGCCAGCAGCCCACGTCAGGGTAGCTCCTACGAGCAGTACTTC | CASSPRQGSSYEQYF
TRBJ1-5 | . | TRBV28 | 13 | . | TGTGCCAGCAGTTTACAGAGCAATCAGCCCCAGCATTTT | CASSLQSNQPQHF
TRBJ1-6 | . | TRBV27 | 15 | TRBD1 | TGTGCCAGCAGTTTACGGGGACAGGGGAATTCGCCCCTCCACTTT | CASSLRGQGNSPLHF
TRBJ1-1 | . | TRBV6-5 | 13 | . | TGTGCCAGCAGTCAAACATCAGGGGTTGGAGCTTTCTTT | CASSQTSGVGAFF
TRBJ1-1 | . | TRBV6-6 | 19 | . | TGTGCCAGCAGTCACCGATTCCTAGGGGGGGCCACCCCGAACACTGAAGCTTTCTTT | CASSHRFLGGATPNTEAFF
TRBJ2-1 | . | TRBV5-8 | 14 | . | TGTGCCAGCAGCTTAGACAGCTCCTACAATGAGCAGTTCTTC | CASSLDSSYNEQFF
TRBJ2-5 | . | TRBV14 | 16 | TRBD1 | TGTGCCAGCAGCCAACCTAACAGGGGGCAGCAAGAGACCCAGTACTTC | CASSQPNRGQQETQYF
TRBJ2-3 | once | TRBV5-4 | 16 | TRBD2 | TGTGCCAGCAGCGACGGACTAGCGGGGTTCACAGATACGCAGTATTTT | CASSDGLAGFTDTQYF
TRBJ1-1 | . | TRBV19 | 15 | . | TGTGCCAGTAGTATCGGCGGACAGATTAACACTGAAGCTTTCTTT | CASSIGGQINTEAFF
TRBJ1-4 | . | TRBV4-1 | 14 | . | TGCGCCAGCAGCCTTGGAGGTGACAATGAAAAACTGTTTTTT | CASSLGGDNEKLFF
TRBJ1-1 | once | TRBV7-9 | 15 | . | TGTGCCAGCAGCTTAGAGTACGGGGGGAACACTGAAGCTTTCTTT | CASSLEYGGNTEAFF
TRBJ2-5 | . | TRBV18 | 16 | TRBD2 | TGTGCCAGCTCACAAAGCGGACTAGCGGGAGGGGAGACCCAGTACTTC | CASSQSGLAGGETQYF
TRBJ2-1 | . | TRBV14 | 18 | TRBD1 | TGTGCCAGCAGCCCCGGGACAGGGGGCGGAGGGTCCTACAATGAGCAGTTCTTC | CASSPGTGGGGSYNEQFF
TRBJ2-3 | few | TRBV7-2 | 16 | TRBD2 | TGTGCCAGCAGCATCGGACTAGCGGGGGGTTTAGATACGCAGTATTTT | CASSIGLAGGLDTQYF
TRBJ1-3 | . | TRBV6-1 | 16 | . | TGTGCCAGCAGTGAGAGGGCAGTGAGCTCTGGAAACACCATATATTTT | CASSERAVSSGNTIYF
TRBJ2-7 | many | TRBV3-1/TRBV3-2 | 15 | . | TGTGCCAGCAGCTACCGGGACTCCCCCTCCTACGAGCAGTACTTC | CASSYRDSPSYEQYF
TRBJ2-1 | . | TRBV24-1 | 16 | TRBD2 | TGTGCCACCAGTGATGCGAGCGGGGGGGCTCGGCATGAGCAGTTCTTC | CATSDASGGARHEQFF
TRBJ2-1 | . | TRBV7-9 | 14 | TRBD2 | TGTGCCAGCAGCTTAGAGGCTAGCGGGCAAGAGCAGTTCTTC | CASSLEASGQEQFF
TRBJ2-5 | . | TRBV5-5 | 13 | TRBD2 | TGTGCCAGCAGCCCGACTAGCGGGGAGACCCAGTACTTC | CASSPTSGETQYF
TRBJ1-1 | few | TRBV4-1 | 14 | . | TGCGCCAGCAGCCGGCAGGGGATGAACACTGAAGCTTTCTTT | CASSRQGMNTEAFF
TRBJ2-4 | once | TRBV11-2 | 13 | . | TGTGCCAGCAGCTTAGACAGGGAAAACATTCAGTACTTC | CASSLDRENIQYF
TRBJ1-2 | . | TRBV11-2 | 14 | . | TGTGCCAGCAGCTTACAGGGAACTAACTATGGCTACACCTTC | CASSLQGTNYGYTF
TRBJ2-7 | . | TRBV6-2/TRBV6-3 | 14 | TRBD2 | TGTGCCAGCAGTTATACTAGCGGGGTCGACGAGCAGTACTTC | CASSYTSGVDEQYF
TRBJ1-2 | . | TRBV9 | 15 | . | TGTGCCAGCAGCGTAGGGGGACACCTTCCCTATGGCTACACCTTC | CASSVGGHLPYGYTF
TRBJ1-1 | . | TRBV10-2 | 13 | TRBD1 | TGCGCCAGCAGTAGGGGGCAAGTAACTGAAGCTTTCTTT | CASSRGQVTEAFF
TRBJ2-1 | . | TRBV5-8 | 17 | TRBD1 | TGTGCCAGCAGCTTGGAGCCGGGACAGAGTTCCTACAATGAGCAGTTCTTC | CASSLEPGQSSYNEQFF